The 17 T cell receptor beta chains reported below all come from one sample, sequenced in a study of shared clonotypes between healthy human individuals (TCRdb year 2020). The method behind the library was the immunoSEQ multiplex PCR assay. TCRdb retrieved this table from immuneACCESS and kept in-frame rearrangements only. Not all clones are present; in checked studies, unresolved V genes account for under half, and no reason is known for the remainder. The sample contains roughly 500,000 clones, 95% to 97% of them found a single time. The top ten clones comprise about 0.059% of the sample. Sequencing input: naive CD4+ T cells sorted from blood. Reading the label with the study, this specimen's cell subset or site is: CD45RA+ positively selected. These TCRs come from a woman aged 30 to 39 in good health.

V usage is TRBV6-5 and J usage is TRBJ1-3, with D unclear. CDR1 and CDR2 (germline): MNHEY, SVGAGI. V lost 8 bases, J lost 0 bases, and 11 bases lay in between. The CDR3 totals 14 residues. The CDR3 region has the DNA TGTGCCAGCTCCCGCGGCGGCTCTGGAAACACCATATATTTT. Protein: CASSRGGSGNTIYF.

The J gene is TRBJ2-7, the V gene TRBV5-1; D is possibly TRBD1 (6 bases). The germline V gene has CDR1 SGHRS and CDR2 YFSETQ. This CDR3 has 15 amino acids. The V end was cut by 4 bases, the J end by 4 bases, with 18 bases between. CDR3 DNA sequence: TGCGCCAGCAGCCCTGGCCACAGGGACCTTTACGAGCAGTACTTC. Its protein is CASSPGHRDLYEQYF.

This clone showed up just once. The CDR3 region is CASSSTGGLWPQHF. The CDR3 DNA follows: TGTGCCAGCAGTTCTACAGGGGGCTTGTGGCCCCAGCATTTT. The V gene is TRBV27, the J gene TRBJ1-5, with 9 bases that match TRBD1. Germline CDR1 is MNHEY and CDR2 is SMNVEV (reference sequence). CDR3 length: 14 amino acids. Trimming took 4 bases from V and 9 from J; bases not matched to a gene: 7.

The chain links TRBV5-5 to TRBJ2-7, with 12 bases identical to TRBD2. This CDR3 comprises 16 residues. Germline V CDR1 and CDR2: SGHKS, YYEKEE (reference sequence). V shed 4 bases, J shed 0 bases, and the junction held 5 bases outside the gene matches. CDR3 loop: CASSAGLAGYSYEQYF. The CDR3 DNA is TGTGCCAGCAGCGCGGGACTAGCGGGCTACTCCTACGAGCAGTACTTC.

The V and J genes are TRBV6-6 and TRBJ2-2; 11 nucleotides agree with TRBD1. This CDR3 is 16 amino acids long. Trimming removed 8 bases from V and 4 bases from J; junction bases left unmatched: 9. Germline lookup yields CDR1 MNHNY and CDR2 SVGAGI (reference sequence). The CDR3 protein is CASGRAGTGGTGELFF. CDR3 coding DNA: TGTGCCAGCGGGAGGGCCGGGACAGGGGGCACCGGGGAGCTGTTTTTT.

This clone appeared once. The chain has TRBV7-9 and TRBJ2-1; 11 bases are a match to TRBD2. CDR3 length: 16 residues. J gave up 3 bases and V 5 bases, and 6 bases lay outside the gene matches. The germline V gene has CDR1 SEHNR and CDR2 FQNEAQ (reference sequence). CDR3 region: CASSQTGTSGYNEQFF. CDR3 nucleotides: TGTGCCAGCAGCCAAACCGGGACTAGCGGCTACAATGAGCAGTTCTTC.

This chain connects TRBV20-1 to TRBJ2-5; D call uncertain. Germline-derived CDR1 and CDR2 are DFQATT and SNEGSKA (reference sequence). Trimming shortened V by 5 bases and J by 2 bases, and 6 bases separated the two germline ends. The CDR3 is 11 amino acids. The CDR3 protein is CSAPKQETQYF. The DNA for the CDR3 is TGCAGTGCTCCCAAGCAAGAGACCCAGTACTTC.

The rearrangement joins TRBV2 to TRBJ2-7; 8 nucleotides line up with TRBD2. The germline V gene has CDR1 SNHLY and CDR2 FYNNEI. The CDR3 is 14 residues long. The trim removed 3 bases at V and 2 bases at J, leaving 3 bases unmatched. The DNA for the CDR3 is TGTGCCAGCAGTGAGCGGGGGGACCCCTACGAGCAGTACTTC. It codes for CASSERGDPYEQYF.

The chain uses TRBV29-1 and TRBJ2-7, with 8 bases that match TRBD2. Germline CDR1 reads SQVTM; CDR2 reads ANQGSEA. Trimming removed 6 bases from V and 4 bases from J; junction bases left unmatched: 11. The CDR3 contains 14 residues. The CDR3: CSVGGSGRVYEQYF. The CDR3 DNA reads as TGCAGCGTCGGCGGGAGCGGGAGAGTGTACGAGCAGTACTTC.

The J gene is TRBJ1-5, the V gene TRBV30; D uncertain. V was shortened by 1 base and J by 6 bases, with 25 bases between the two germline ends. The germline V gene has CDR1 GTSNPN and CDR2 SVGIG (reference sequence). This CDR3 has 18 residues. CDR3 DNA: TGTGCCTGGAGTGCACCCTTAACCCCTCAAGGCCGCAGTCAGCCCCAGCATTTT. Residues: CAWSAPLTPQGRSQPQHF. Together with reference TRBV30 and TRBJ1-5, the CDR3 gives the full variable domain: SQTIHQWPATLVQPVGSPLSLECTVEGTSNPNLYWYRQAAGRGLQLLFYSVGIGQISSEVPQNLSASRPQDRQFILSSKKLLLSDSGFYLCAWSAPLTPQGRSQPQHFGDGTRLSIL.

In DNA form, the CDR3 reads TGTGCCTGGACTGTCACAGATACGCAGTATTTT. It yields the protein CAWTVTDTQYF. This sequence joins TRBV30 and TRBJ2-3, with unresolved D. Germline values: CDR1 GTSNPN, CDR2 SVGIG (reference sequence). This CDR3 contains 11 residues. V lost 4 bases to trimming and J lost 2 bases, with 4 bases between them.

This chain uses TRBV25-1 with TRBJ2-6, with D unresolved. The V and J ends lost 4 bases and 4 bases respectively, with 8 bases between them. The CDR3 totals 14 residues. In germline, CDR1 is MGHDK, CDR2 SYGVNS. CDR3: CASSGLYGANVLTF. The CDR3 bases are TGTGCCAGCAGTGGTCTTTACGGGGCCAACGTCCTGACTTTC. Full variable domain (remainder filled in from reference TRBV25-1 and TRBJ2-6): EADIYQTPRYLVIGTGKKITLECSQTMGHDKMYWYQQDPGMELHLIHYSYGVNSTEKGDLSSESTVSRIRTEHFPLTLESARPSHTSQYLCASSGLYGANVLTFGAGSRLTVL.

This chain joins TRBV7-3 and TRBJ2-2; D is uncertain. CDR3 length: 16 residues. Deletions cut 5 bases from V and 5 bases from J, with 18 bases between. Germline lookup yields CDR1 SGHTA and CDR2 FQGTGA. Here the CDR3 reads CASSPTHSPRTGELFF. DNA of the CDR3: TGTGCCAGCAGCCCGACTCACTCACCCCGGACCGGGGAGCTGTTTTTT.

The chain recombines TRBV6-5 with TRBJ1-2, with 9 bases aligning to TRBD1. The CDR3 covers 13 residues. Looked up from germline, CDR1 is MNHEY and CDR2 is SVGAGI. V dropped 5 bases and J dropped 5; count of bases not matched to a gene: 3. The CDR3 is CASSPDRGYGYTF. CDR3 DNA sequence: TGTGCCAGCAGTCCCGACAGGGGGTATGGCTACACCTTC.

The chain combines TRBV19 with TRBJ2-1; either TRBD1 or TRBD2 may supply D (5 bases each). The germline V and J ends were trimmed by 5 bases and 9 bases, with 17 bases remaining between them. Germline V gene data show CDR1 as LNHDA and CDR2 as SQIVND (reference sequence). The CDR3 runs to 14 residues. As DNA, the CDR3 is TGTGCCAGTAGTGGTCTGGCCGGGACGGTTGAGCAGTTCTTC. Amino acids: CASSGLAGTVEQFF.

V and J are TRBV5-1 and TRBJ2-1; D assignment may be TRBD1 or TRBD2 (5 bases each). CDR3 length: 13 amino acids. V was pared by 2 bases and J by 8 bases, with 11 bases between. Germline values: CDR1 SGHRS, CDR2 YFSETQ. CDR3 protein: CASSLGASYEQFF. In DNA, the CDR3 is TGCGCCAGCAGCTTAGGGGCTAGCTATGAGCAGTTCTTC.

The chain has TRBV6-6 and TRBJ1-2, with 9 bases that match TRBD1. The V gene's germline CDR1 is MNHNY and CDR2 SVGAGI (reference sequence). Trimming at V came to 2 bases and at J to 3 bases, leaving 7 bases not matched to a gene. The CDR3 runs to 16 residues. The chain's CDR3 is CASSYQTGGRDYGYTF. CDR3 sequence (DNA): TGTGCCAGCAGTTACCAAACAGGGGGCAGGGACTATGGCTACACCTTC.